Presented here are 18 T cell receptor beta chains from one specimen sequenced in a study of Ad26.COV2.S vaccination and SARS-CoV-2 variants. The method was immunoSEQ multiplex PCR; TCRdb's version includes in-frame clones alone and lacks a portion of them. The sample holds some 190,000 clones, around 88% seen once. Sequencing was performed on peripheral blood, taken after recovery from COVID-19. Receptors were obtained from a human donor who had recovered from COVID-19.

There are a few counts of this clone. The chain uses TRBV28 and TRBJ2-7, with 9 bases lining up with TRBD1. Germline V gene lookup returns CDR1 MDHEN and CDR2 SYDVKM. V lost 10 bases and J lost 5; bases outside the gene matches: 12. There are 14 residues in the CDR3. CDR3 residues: CATLAVGQGHEQYF. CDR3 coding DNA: TGTGCCACCCTCGCCGTGGGACAGGGCCACGAGCAGTACTTC.

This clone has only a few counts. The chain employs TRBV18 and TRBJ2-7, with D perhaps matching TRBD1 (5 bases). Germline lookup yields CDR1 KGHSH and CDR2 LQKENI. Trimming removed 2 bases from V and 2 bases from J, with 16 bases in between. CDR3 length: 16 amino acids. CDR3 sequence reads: CASSPGQGLYPYEQYF. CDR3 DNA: TGTGCCAGCTCACCAGGGCAGGGCCTATATCCCTACGAGCAGTACTTC.

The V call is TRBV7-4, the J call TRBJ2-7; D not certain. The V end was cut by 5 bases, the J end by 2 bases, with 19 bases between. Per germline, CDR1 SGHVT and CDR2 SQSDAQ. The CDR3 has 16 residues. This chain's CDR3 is CASSTSRDERTYEQYF. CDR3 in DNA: TGTGCCAGCAGCACCAGTCGAGACGAGCGAACCTACGAGCAGTACTTC.

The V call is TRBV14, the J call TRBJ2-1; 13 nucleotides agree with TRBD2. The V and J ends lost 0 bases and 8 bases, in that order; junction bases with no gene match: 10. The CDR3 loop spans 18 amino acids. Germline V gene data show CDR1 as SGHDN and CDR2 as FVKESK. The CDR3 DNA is TGTGCCAGCAGCCAAGATAGAACTAGCGGGGGGGCGCTCGATGAGCAGTTCTTC. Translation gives CASSQDRTSGGALDEQFF.

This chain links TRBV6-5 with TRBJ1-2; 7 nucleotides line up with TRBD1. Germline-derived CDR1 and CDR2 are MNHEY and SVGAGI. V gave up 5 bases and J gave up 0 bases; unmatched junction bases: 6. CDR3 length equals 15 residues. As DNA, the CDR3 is TGTGCCAGCAGTAACGCCAGGGGGACTAACTATGGCTACACCTTC. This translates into CASSNARGTNYGYTF.

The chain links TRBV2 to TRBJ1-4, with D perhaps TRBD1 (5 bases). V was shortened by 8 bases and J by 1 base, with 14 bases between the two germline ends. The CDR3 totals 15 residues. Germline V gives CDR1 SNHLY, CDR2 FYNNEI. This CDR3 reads CASGGDWGTNEKLFF. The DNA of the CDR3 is TGTGCCAGCGGGGGGGACTGGGGAACTAATGAAAAACTGTTTTTT.

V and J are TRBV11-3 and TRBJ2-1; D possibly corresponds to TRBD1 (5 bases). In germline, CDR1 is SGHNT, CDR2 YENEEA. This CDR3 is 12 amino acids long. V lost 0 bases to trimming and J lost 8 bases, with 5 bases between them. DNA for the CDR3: TGTGCCAGCAGCTTAGAGGGGCATGAGCAGTTCTTC. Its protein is CASSLEGHEQFF.

This chain's CDR3 is CASSVAFGQGFESNQPQHF. The CDR3 nucleotides are TGTGCCAGTAGTGTCGCTTTTGGACAGGGGTTTGAGAGCAATCAGCCCCAGCATTTT. This sequence joins TRBV19 and TRBJ1-5; 9 bases are a match to TRBD1. Germline V lookup: CDR1 LNHDA, CDR2 SQIVND (reference sequence). V lost 5 bases and J lost 1; bases outside the gene matches: 15. The CDR3 has 19 residues.

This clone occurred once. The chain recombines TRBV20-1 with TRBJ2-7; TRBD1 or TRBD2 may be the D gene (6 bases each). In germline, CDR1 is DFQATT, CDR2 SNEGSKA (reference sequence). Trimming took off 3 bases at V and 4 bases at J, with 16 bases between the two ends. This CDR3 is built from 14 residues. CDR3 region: CSASPGGVVYEQYF. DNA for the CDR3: TGCAGTGCTAGTCCCGGGGGCGTTGTGTACGAGCAGTACTTC.

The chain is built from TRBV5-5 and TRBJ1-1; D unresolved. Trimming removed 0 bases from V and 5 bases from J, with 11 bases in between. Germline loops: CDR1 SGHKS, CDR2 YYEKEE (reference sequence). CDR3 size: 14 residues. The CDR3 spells CASSLDWGTTEAFF. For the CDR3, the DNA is TGTGCCAGCAGCTTGGACTGGGGAACGACTGAAGCTTTCTTT.

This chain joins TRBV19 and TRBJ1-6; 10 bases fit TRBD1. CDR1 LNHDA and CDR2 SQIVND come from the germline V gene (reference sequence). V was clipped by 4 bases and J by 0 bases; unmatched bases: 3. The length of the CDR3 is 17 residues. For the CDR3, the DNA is TGTGCCAGTAGTAAGCGGACAGGGGGCTCCTATAATTCACCCCTCCACTTT. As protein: CASSKRTGGSYNSPLHF.

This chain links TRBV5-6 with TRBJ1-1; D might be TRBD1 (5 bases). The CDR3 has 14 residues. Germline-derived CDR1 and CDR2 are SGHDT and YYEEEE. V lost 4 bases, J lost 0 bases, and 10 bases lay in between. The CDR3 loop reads CASSGGPLNTEAFF. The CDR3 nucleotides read TGTGCCAGCAGCGGGGGACCGCTGAACACTGAAGCTTTCTTT.

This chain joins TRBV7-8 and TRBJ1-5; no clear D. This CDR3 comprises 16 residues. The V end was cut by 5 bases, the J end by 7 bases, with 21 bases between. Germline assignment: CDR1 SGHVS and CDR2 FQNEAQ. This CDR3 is CASSLTRPGGTQPQHF. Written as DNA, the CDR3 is TGTGCCAGCAGCCTGACCCGACCCGGCGGAACCCAGCCCCAGCATTTT.

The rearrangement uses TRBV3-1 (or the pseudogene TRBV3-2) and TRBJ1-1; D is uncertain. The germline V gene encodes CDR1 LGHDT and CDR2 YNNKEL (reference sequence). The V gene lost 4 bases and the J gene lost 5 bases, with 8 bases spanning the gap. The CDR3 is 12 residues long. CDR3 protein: CASSLMDTEAFF. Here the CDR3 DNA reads TGTGCCAGCAGCCTGATGGATACTGAAGCTTTCTTT.

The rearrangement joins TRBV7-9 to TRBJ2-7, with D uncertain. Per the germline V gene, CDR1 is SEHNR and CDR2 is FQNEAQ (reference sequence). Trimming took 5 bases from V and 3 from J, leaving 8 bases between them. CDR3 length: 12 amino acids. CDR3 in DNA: TGTGCCAGCAGCCCACTTATCTACGAGCAGTACTTC. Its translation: CASSPLIYEQYF.

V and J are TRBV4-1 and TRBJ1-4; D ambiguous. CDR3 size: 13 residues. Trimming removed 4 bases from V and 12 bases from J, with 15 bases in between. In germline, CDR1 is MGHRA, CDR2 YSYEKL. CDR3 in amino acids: CASSPDLPRELFF. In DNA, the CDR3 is TGCGCCAGCAGCCCCGACCTACCCCGGGAACTGTTTTTT.

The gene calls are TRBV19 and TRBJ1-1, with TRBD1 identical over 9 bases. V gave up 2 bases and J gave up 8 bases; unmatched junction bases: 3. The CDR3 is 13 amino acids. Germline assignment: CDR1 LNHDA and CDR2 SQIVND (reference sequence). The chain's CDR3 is CASSINRGQEAFF. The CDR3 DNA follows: TGTGCCAGTAGTATAAACAGGGGGCAAGAAGCTTTCTTT. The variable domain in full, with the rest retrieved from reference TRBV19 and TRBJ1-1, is DGGITQSPKYLFRKEGQNVTLSCEQNLNHDAMYWYRQDPGQGLRLIYYSQIVNDFQKGDIAEGYSVSREKKESFPLTVTSAQKNPTAFYLCASSINRGQEAFFGQGTRLTVV.

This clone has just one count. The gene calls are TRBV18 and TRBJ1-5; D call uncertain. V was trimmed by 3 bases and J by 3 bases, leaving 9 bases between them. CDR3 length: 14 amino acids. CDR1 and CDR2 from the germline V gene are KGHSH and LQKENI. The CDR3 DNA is TGTGCCAGCTCACCGACACTGAACAATCAGCCCCAGCATTTT. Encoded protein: CASSPTLNNQPQHF.